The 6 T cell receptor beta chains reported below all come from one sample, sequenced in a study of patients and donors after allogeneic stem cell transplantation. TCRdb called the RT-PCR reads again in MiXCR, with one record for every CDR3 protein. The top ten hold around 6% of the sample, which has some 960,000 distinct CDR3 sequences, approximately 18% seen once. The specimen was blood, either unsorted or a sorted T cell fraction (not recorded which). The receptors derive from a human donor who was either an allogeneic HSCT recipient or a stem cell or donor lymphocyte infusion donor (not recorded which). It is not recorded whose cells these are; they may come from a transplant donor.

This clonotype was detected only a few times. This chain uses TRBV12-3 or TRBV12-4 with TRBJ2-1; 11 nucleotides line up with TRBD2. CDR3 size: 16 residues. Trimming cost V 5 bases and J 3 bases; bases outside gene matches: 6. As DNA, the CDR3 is TGTGCCAGCAGTCCGACGACTAGCGGGAACTACAATGAGCAGTTCTTC. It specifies CASSPTTSGNYNEQFF.

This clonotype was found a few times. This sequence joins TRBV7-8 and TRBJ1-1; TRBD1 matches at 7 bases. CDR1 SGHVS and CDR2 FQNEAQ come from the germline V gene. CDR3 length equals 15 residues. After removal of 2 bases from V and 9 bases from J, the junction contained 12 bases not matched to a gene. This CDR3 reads CASSLNIWGGQKAFF. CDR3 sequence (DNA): TGTGCCAGCAGCTTAAATATTTGGGGGGGACAGAAAGCTTTCTTT.

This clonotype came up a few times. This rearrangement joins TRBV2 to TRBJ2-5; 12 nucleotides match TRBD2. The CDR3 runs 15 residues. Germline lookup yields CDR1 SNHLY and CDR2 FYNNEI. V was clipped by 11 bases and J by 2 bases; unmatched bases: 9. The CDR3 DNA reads TGTGCCGGAAAAAGACTAGCGGGGGTGCAAGAGACCCAGTACTTC. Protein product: CAGKRLAGVQETQYF.

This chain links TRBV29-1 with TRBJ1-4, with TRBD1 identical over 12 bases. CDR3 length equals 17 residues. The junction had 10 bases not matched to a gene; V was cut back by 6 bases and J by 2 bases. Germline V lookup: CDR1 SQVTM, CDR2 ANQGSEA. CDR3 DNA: TGCAGCGTACTCCGGGACAGGGGGCACCAGACTAATGAAAAACTGTTTTTT. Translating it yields CSVLRDRGHQTNEKLFF.

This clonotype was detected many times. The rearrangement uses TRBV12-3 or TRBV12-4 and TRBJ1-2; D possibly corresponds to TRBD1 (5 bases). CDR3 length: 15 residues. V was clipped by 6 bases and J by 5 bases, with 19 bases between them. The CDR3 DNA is TGTGCCAGCAGCCTCGGGGCTCCGAAAGGTTATGGCTACACCTTC. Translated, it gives CASSLGAPKGYGYTF.

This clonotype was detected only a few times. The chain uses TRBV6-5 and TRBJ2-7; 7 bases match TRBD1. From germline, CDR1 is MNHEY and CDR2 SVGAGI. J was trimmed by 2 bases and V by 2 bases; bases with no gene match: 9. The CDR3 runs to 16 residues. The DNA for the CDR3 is TGTGCCAGCAGTTACGAGTGGGCAGGGGGTACCTACGAGCAGTACTTC. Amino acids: CASSYEWAGGTYEQYF.